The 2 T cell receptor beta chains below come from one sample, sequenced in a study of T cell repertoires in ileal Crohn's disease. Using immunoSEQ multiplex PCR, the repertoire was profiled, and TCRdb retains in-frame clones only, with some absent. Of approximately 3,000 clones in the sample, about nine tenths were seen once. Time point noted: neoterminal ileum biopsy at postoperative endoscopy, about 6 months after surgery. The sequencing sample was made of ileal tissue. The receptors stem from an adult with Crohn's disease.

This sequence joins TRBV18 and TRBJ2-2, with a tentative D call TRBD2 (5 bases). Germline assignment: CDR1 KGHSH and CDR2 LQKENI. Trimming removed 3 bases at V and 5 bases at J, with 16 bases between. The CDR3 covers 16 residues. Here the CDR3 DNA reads TGTGCCAGCTCACCTAACCCGTCCCGAGGGACCGGGGAGCTGTTTTTT. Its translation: CASSPNPSRGTGELFF.

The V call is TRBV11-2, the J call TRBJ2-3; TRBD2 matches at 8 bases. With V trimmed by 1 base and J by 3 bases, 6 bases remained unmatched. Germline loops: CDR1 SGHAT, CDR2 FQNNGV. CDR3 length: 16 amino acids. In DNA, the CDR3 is TGTGCCAGCAGCTTAGCCCGGGGCGGGAGGACAGATACGCAGTATTTT. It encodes CASSLARGGRTDTQYF.